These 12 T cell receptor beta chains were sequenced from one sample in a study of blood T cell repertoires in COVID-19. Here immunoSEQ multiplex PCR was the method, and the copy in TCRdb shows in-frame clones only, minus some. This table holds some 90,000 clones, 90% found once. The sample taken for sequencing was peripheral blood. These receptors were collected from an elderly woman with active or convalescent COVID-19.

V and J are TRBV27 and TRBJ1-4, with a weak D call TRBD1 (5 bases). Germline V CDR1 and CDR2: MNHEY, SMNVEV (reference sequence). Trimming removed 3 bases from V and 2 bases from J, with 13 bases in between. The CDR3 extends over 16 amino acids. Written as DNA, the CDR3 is TGTGCCAGCAGTTTTTGGCAGGGAGGGACTAATGAAAAACTGTTTTTT. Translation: CASSFWQGGTNEKLFF.

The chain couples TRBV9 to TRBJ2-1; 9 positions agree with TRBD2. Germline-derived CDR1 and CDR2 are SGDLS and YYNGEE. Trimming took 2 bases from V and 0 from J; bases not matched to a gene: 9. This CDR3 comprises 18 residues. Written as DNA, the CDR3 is TGTGCCAGCAGCGTCCGGACTAGCGCGTTCAACTCCTACAATGAGCAGTTCTTC. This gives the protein CASSVRTSAFNSYNEQFF.

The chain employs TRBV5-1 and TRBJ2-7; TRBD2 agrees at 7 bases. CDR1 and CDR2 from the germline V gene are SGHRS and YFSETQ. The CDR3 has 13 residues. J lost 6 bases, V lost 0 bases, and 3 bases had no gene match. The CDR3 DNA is TGCGCCAGCAGCTTGGGGGGAGGGCGCGAGCAGTACTTC. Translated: CASSLGGGREQYF.

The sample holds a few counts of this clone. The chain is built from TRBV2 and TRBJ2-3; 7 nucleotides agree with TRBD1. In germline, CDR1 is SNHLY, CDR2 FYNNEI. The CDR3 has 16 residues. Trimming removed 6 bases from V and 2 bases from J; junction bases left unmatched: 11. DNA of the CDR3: TGTGCCAGCAGAGCCCAGACAGGGCCCTTCACAGATACGCAGTATTTT. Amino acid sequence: CASRAQTGPFTDTQYF.

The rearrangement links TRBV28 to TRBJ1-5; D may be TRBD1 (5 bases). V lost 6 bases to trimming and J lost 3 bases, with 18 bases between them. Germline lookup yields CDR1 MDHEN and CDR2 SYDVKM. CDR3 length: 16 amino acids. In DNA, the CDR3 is TGTGCCAGCAGCCGTCCCCCGGCAGGGTCCAATCAGCCCCAGCATTTT. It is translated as CASSRPPAGSNQPQHF.

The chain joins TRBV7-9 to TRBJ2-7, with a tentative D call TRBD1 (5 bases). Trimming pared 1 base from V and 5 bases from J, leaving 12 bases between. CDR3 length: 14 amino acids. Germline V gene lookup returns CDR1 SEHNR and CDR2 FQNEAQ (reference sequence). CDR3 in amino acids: CASSLVGRVNEQYF. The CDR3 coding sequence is TGTGCCAGCAGCTTAGTAGGCAGGGTGAACGAGCAGTACTTC. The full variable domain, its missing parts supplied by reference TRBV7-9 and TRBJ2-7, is DTGVSQNPRHKITKRGQNVTFRCDPISEHNRLYWYRQTLGQGPEFLTYFQNEAQLEKSRLLSDRFSAERPKGSFSTLEIQRTEQGDSAMYLCASSLVGRVNEQYFGPGTRLTVT.

CDR3 region: CASSFGNIGGDVRDGYTF. DNA for the CDR3: TGCGCCAGCAGCTTTGGCAATATCGGCGGGGACGTCAGGGATGGCTACACCTTC. The V gene is TRBV5-1, the J gene TRBJ1-2, with D tentatively TRBD1 (5 bases). The CDR3 has 18 amino acids. Germline assignment: CDR1 SGHRS and CDR2 YFSETQ. With 2 bases removed from V and 6 bases from J, the gap between germline ends came to 26 bases.

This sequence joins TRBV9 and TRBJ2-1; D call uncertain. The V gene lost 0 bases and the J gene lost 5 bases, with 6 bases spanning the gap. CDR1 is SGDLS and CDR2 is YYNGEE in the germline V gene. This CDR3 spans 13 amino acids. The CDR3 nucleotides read TGTGCCAGCAGCGTAGAGACTCACAATGAGCAGTTCTTC. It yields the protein CASSVETHNEQFF.

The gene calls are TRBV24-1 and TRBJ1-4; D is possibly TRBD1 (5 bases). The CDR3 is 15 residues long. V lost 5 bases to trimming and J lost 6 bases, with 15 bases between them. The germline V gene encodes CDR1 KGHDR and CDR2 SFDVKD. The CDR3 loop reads CATSAMGGTDEKLFF. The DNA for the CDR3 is TGTGCCACCAGTGCCATGGGGGGGACGGATGAAAAACTGTTTTTT.

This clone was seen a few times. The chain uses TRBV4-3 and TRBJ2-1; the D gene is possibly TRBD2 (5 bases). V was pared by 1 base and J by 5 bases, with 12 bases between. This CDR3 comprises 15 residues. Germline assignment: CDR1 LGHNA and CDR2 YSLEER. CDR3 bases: TGCGCCAGCAGCCAAGTGAGTAGCGTCCACAATGAGCAGTTCTTC. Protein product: CASSQVSSVHNEQFF.

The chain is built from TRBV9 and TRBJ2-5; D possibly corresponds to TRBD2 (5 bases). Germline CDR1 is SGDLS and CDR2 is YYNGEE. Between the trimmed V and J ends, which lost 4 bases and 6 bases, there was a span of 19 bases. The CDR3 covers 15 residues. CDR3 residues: CASSPAAEVGKTQYF. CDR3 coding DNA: TGTGCCAGCAGCCCGGCGGCGGAGGTGGGAAAGACCCAGTACTTC. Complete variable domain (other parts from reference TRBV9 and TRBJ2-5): DSGVTQTPKHLITATGQRVTLRCSPRSGDLSVYWYQQSLDQGLQFLIQYYNGEERAKGNILERFSAQQFPDLHSELNLSSLELGDSALYFCASSPAAEVGKTQYFGPGTRLLVL.

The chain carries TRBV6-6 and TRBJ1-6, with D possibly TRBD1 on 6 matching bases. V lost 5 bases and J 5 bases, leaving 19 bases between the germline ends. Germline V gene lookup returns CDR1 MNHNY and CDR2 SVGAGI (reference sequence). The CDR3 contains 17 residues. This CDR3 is CASSPTGTSYHNSPLHF. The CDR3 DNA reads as TGTGCCAGCAGTCCCACCGGGACAAGCTACCATAATTCACCCCTCCACTTT.